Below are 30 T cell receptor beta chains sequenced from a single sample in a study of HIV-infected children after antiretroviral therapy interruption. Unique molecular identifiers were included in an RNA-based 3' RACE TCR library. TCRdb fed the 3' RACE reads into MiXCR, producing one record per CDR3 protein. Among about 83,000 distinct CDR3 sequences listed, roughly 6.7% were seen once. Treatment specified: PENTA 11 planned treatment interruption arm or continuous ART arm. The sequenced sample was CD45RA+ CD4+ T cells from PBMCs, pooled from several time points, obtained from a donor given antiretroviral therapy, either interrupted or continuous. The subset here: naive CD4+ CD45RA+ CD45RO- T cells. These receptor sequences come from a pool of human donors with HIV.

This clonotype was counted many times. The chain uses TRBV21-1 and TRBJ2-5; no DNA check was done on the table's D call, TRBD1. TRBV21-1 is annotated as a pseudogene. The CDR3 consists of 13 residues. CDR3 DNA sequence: TGTGCCAGCTTAGGAGGAGCAGGGAAGACCCAGTACTTC. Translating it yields CASLGGAGKTQYF.

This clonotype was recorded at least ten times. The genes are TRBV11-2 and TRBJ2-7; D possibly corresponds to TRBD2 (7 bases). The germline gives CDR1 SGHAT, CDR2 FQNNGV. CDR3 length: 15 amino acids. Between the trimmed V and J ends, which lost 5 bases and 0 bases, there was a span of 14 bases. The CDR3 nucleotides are TGTGCCAGCAGCCCTGGGGGGGGCCCCTCCTACGAGCAGTACTTC. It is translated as CASSPGGGPSYEQYF.

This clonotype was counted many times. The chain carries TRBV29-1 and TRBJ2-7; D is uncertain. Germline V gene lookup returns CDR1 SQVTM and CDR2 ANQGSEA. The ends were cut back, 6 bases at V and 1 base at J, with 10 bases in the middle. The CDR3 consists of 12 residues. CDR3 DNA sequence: TGCAGCGTGGGCCGGGTATCCTACGAGCAGTACTTC. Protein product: CSVGRVSYEQYF.

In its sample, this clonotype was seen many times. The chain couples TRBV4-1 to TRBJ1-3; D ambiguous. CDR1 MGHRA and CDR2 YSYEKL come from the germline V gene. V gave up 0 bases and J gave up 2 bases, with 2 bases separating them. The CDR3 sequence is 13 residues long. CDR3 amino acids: CASSQDTGNTIYF. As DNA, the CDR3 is TGCGCCAGCAGCCAAGATACTGGAAACACCATATATTTT.

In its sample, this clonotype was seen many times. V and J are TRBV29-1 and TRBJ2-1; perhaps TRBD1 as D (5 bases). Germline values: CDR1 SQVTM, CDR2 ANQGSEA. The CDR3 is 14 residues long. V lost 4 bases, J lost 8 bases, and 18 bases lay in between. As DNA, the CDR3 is TGCAGCGTTGGTGGTCGGACAAACGCCGATGAGCAGTTCTTC. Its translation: CSVGGRTNADEQFF.

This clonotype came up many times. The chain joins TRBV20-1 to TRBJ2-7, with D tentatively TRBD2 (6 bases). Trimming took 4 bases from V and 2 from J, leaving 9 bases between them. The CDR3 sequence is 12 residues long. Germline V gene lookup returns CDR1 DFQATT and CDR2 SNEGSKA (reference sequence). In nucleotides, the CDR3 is TGCAGTGCTACTACGGGGGCCTACGAGCAGTACTTC. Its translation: CSATTGAYEQYF.

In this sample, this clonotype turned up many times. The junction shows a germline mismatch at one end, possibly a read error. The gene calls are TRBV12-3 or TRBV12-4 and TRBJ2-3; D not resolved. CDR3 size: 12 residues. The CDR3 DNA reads TGTGCCAGCAGGGCAGGTGCAGAAACGCTGTATTTT. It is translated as CASRAGAETLYF.

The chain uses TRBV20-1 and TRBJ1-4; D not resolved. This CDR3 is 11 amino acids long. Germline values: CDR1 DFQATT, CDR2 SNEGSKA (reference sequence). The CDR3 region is CSPKLGEKLFF. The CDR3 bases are TGCAGCCCAAAGTTAGGGGAAAAACTGTTTTTT.

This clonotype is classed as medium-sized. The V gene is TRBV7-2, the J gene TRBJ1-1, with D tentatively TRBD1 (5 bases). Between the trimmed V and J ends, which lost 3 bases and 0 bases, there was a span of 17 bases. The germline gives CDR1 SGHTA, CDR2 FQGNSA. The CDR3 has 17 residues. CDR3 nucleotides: TGTGCCAGCAGCTTGAAACCGGGACGGACCTTGAACACTGAAGCTTTCTTT. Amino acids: CASSLKPGRTLNTEAFF.

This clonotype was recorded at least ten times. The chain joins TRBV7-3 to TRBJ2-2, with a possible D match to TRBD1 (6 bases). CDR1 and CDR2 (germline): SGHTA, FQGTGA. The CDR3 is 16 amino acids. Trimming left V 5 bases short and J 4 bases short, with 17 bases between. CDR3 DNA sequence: TGTGCCAGCAGCGAAAGGAGCAGGGGTAGCACCGGGGAGCTGTTTTTT. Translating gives CASSERSRGSTGELFF.

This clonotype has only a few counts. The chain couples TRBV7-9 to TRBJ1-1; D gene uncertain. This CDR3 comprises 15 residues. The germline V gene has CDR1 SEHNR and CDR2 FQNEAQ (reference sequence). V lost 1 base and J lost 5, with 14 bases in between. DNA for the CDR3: TGTGCCAGCAGCTTAGTTCCCCAGGTAAGGACTGAAGCTTTCTTT. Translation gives CASSLVPQVRTEAFF.

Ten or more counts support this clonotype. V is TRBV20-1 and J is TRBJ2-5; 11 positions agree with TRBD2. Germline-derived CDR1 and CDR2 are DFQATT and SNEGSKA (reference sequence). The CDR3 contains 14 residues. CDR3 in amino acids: CSSSISGGGETQYF. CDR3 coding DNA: TGCAGCTCCTCGATTAGCGGGGGGGGCGAGACCCAGTACTTC.

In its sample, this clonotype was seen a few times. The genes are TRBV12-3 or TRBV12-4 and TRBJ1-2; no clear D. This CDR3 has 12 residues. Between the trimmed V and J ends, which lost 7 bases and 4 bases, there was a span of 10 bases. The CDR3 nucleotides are TGTGCCAGCACGAGGGAGGGCTATGGCTACACCTTC. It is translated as CASTREGYGYTF.

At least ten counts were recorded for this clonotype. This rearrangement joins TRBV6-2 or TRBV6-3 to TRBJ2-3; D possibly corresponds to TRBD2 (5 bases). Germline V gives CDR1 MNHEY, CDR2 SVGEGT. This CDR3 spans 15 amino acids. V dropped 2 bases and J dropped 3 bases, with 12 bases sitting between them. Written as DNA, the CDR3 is TGTGCCAGCAGTTACGACGGGGTTGAGACAGATACGCAGTATTTT. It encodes CASSYDGVETDTQYF.

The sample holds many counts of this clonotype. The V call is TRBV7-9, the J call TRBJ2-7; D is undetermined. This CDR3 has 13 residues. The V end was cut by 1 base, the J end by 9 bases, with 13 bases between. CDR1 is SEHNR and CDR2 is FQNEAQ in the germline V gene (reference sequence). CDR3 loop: CASSLGPYEVQYF. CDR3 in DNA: TGTGCCAGCAGCTTAGGTCCCTACGAGGTGCAGTACTTC.

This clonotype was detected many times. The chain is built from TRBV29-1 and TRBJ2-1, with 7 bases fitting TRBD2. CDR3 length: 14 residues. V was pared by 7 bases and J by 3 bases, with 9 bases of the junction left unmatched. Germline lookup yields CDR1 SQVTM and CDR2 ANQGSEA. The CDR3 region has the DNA TGCAGCGCGCTATGGGGGGGGTTCTACAATGAGCAGTTCTTC. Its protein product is CSALWGGFYNEQFF.

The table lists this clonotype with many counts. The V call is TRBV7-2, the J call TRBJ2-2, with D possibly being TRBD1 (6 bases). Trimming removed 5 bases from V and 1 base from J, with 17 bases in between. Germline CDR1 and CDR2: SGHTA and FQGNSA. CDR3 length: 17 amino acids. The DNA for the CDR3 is TGTGCCAGCAGCGTCCATACAGGGTTTATGAACACCGGGGAGCTGTTTTTT. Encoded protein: CASSVHTGFMNTGELFF.

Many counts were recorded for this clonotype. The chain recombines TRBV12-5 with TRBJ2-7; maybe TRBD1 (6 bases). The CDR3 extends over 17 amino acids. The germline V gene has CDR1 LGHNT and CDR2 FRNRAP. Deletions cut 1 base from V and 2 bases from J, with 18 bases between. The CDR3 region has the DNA TGTGCTAGTGGTTTGGGCTTGGGGACACCCTCGCCCTACGAGCAGTACTTC. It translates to CASGLGLGTPSPYEQYF. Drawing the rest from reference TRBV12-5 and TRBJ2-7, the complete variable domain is DARVTQTPRHKVTEMGQEVTMRCQPILGHNTVFWYRQTMMQGLELLAYFRNRAPLDDSGMPKDRFSAEMPDATLATLKIQPSEPRDSAVYFCASGLGLGTPSPYEQYFGPGTRLTVT.

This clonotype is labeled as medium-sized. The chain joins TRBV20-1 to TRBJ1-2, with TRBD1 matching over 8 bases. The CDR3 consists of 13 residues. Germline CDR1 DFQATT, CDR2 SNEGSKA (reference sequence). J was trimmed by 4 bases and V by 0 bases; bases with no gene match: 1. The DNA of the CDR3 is TGCAGTGCTAGAGAGACAGGGGCCTATGGCTACACCTTC. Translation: CSARETGAYGYTF.

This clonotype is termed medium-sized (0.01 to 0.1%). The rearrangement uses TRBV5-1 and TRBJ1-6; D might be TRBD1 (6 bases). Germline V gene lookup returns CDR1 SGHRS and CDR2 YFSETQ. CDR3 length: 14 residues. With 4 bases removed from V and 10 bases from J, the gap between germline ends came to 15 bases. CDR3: CASSRETGESPLHF. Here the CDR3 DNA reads TGCGCCAGCAGCCGAGAGACAGGAGAATCACCCCTCCACTTT. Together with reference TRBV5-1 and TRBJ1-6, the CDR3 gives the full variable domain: KAGVTQTPRYLIKTRGQQVTLSCSPISGHRSVSWYQQTPGQGLQFLFEYFSETQRNKGNFPGRFSGRQFSNSRSEMNVSTLELGDSALYLCASSRETGESPLHFGNGTRLTVT.

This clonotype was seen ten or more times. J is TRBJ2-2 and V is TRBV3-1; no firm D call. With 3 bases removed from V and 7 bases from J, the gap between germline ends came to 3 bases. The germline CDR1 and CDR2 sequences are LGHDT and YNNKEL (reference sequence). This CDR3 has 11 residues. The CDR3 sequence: CASSQGGELFF. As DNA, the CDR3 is TGTGCCAGCAGCCAGGGCGGGGAGCTGTTTTTT.

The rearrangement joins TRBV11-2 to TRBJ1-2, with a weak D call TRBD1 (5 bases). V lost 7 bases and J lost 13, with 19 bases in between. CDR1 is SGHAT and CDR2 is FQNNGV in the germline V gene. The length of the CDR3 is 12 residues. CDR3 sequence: CASTLYTGGLTF. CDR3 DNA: TGTGCCAGCACCCTCTACACAGGAGGGCTCACCTTC.

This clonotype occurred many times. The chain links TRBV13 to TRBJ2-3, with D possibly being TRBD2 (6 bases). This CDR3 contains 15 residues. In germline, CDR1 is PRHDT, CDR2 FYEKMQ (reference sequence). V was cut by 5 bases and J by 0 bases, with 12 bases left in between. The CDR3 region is CASSPRGTSTDTQYF. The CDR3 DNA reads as TGTGCCAGCAGCCCCCGGGGGACTAGCACAGATACGCAGTATTTT.

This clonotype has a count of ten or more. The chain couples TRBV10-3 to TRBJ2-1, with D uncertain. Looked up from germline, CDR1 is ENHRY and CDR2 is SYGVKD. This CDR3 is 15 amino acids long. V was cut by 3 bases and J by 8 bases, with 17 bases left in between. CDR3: CAISERGGKTDEQFF. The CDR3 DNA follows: TGTGCCATCAGTGAAAGAGGTGGGAAGACGGATGAGCAGTTCTTC.

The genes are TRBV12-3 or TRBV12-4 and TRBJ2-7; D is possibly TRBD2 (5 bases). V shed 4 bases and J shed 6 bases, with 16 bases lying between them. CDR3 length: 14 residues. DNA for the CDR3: TGTGCCAGCAGTTCTTTTATGGGAGTGGTCGAGCAGTACTTC. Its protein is CASSSFMGVVEQYF.

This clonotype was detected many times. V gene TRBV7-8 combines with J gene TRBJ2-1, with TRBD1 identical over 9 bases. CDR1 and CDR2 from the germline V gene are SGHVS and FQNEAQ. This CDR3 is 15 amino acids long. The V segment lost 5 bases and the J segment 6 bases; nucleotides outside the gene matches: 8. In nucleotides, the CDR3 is TGTGCCAGCAGCCCGGGACAGGGTTATCGCAATGAGCAGTTCTTC. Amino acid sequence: CASSPGQGYRNEQFF.

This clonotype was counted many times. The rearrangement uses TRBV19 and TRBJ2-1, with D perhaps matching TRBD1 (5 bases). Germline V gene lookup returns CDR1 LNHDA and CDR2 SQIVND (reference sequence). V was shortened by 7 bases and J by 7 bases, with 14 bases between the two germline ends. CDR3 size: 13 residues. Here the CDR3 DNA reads TGTGCCAGTACAGGGATGGATATAAATGAGCAGTTCTTC. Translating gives CASTGMDINEQFF.

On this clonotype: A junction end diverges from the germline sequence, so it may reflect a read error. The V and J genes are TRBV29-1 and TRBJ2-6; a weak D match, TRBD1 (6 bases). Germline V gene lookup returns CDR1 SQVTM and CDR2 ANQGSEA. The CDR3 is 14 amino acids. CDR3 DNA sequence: TGCAGCGTTGACCAGGGGTCTGGGACCAACGTCCTGACTTTC. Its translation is CSVDQGSGTNVLTF.

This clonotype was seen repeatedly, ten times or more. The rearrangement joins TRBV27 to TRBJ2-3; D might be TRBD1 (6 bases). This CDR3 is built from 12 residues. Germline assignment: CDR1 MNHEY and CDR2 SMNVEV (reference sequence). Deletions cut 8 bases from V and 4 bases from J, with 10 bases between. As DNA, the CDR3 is TGTGCCAGCTCGAGGGGGTCAGATACGCAGTATTTT. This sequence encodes CASSRGSDTQYF.

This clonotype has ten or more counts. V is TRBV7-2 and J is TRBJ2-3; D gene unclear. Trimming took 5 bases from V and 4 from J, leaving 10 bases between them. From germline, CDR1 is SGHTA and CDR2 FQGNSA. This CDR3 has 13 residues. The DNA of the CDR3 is TGTGCCAGCAGCCCAGTCGTGGCAGATACGCAGTATTTT. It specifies CASSPVVADTQYF.